This T cell receptor beta chain was captured by sequencing in a study of shared clonotypes between healthy human individuals. Across the whole study: Two women and a few men aged 18 to 49 made up the donors.

Deep-level running was used for the assay. This table comes from immunoSEQ multiplex PCR, and its TCRdb copy is limited to in-frame clones, with some not included. Of 1.6 million or so clones in the sample, approximately 98.5% were seen once. CDR1 and CDR2 from the germline V gene are MNHNS and SASEGT. CDR3 length: 12 residues. V lost 2 bases and J lost 6, with 5 bases in between. This chain uses TRBV6-1 with TRBJ2-1; D uncertain. The sample consisted of naive CD4+ T cells sorted from blood. The subset is: CD45RA+ positively selected. This receptor was identified in a man aged 25 to 40 in good health. CDR3 in amino acids: CASSEIVNEQFF. The DNA for the CDR3 is TGTGCCAGCAGTGAAATCGTCAATGAGCAGTTCTTC.